Each of the 26 T cell receptor beta chains below was sequenced from the same sample in a study of cytomegalovirus exposure and HLA in healthy donors. In the PCR, 60 Vbeta and 13 Jbeta primers were used. Assay used: immunoSEQ multiplex PCR; TCRdb lists only in-frame clones, some missing. The repertoire includes over 90,000 clones, around three quarters of them detected once, and about 16% sits in the top ten. Sequences were obtained from PBMCs. All receptors derive from a woman in her fifties or sixties in good health and CMV-seropositive.

The V call is TRBV27, the J call TRBJ2-7; 7 bases are a match to TRBD1. J gave up 3 bases and V 5 bases, and 7 bases lay outside the gene matches. The CDR3 has 14 amino acids. Germline V gene data show CDR1 as MNHEY and CDR2 as SMNVEV (reference sequence). In DNA form, the CDR3 reads TGTGCCAGCAGTCCACAGGGGTCGGGCTACGAGCAGTACTTC. Translation gives CASSPQGSGYEQYF.

The chain combines TRBV27 with TRBJ2-3, with 13 positions matching TRBD2. V gave up 5 bases and J gave up 6 bases; unmatched junction bases: 5. The CDR3 runs 15 residues. In germline, CDR1 is MNHEY, CDR2 SMNVEV (reference sequence). As DNA, the CDR3 is TGTGCCAGCAGTCGACTAGCGGGAGGTCGGGATACGCAGTATTTT. Amino acid sequence: CASSRLAGGRDTQYF.

This clone was counted only a few times. The chain employs TRBV4-3 and TRBJ2-2; D not certain. Trimming removed 3 bases from V and 6 bases from J, with 17 bases in between. CDR1 is LGHNA and CDR2 is YSLEER in the germline V gene. The CDR3 has 16 amino acids. The chain's CDR3 is CASSQASAAFSGELFF. The CDR3 DNA is TGCGCCAGCAGCCAGGCATCTGCGGCGTTTTCCGGGGAGCTGTTTTTT.

This clone was picked up a small number of times. The chain recombines TRBV2 with TRBJ2-3; D is possibly TRBD1 (5 bases). This CDR3 has 14 residues. Trimming took 6 bases from V and 5 from J, leaving 15 bases between them. CDR1 is SNHLY, CDR2 FYNNEI, per germline. CDR3 DNA: TGTGCCAGCAGGGGGCCTAGTTCAGGAGATACGCAGTATTTT. It is translated as CASRGPSSGDTQYF.

The chain combines TRBV6-6 with TRBJ1-1; no clear D gene. V was trimmed by 5 bases and J by 7 bases, leaving 8 bases between them. The germline V gene has CDR1 MNHNY and CDR2 SVGAGI (reference sequence). The CDR3 runs 11 residues. In nucleotides, the CDR3 is TGTGCCAGCAGTACCGGGGTTGAAGCTTTCTTT. Its translation is CASSTGVEAFF.

The chain has TRBV5-1 and TRBJ2-7; a possible D gene is TRBD1 (6 bases). The germline gives CDR1 SGHRS, CDR2 YFSETQ. This CDR3 comprises 13 residues. Deletions cut 3 bases from V and 3 bases from J, with 10 bases between. The CDR3 coding sequence is TGCGCCAGCAGCTCCGGGACAAGCTACGAGCAGTACTTC. It yields the protein CASSSGTSYEQYF.

V gene TRBV23-1 combines with J gene TRBJ2-7; the match to TRBD1 covers 7 bases. TRBV23-1 is an open reading frame whose function is uncertain. The CDR3 has 13 amino acids. The V and J ends lost 0 bases and 5 bases, in that order; junction bases with no gene match: 1. The CDR3 protein is CASSQSTGDEQYF. The DNA of the CDR3 is TGCGCCAGCAGTCAATCCACAGGGGACGAGCAGTACTTC.

The chain employs TRBV15 and TRBJ2-5, with D possibly TRBD2 on 5 matching bases. The CDR3 has 14 residues. Trimming removed 0 bases from V and 5 bases from J, with 10 bases in between. Germline-derived CDR1 and CDR2 are LNHNV and YYDKDF (reference sequence). In DNA form, the CDR3 reads TGTGCCACCAGCAGAGATCGGCGAGGGGAGACCCAGTACTTC. Translated, it gives CATSRDRRGETQYF.

The chain recombines TRBV4-2 with TRBJ1-5; D is uncertain. Germline assignment: CDR1 LGHNA and CDR2 YNFKEQ. Trimming removed 0 bases from V and 6 bases from J, with 12 bases in between. CDR3 length equals 15 residues. CDR3 coding DNA: TGTGCCAGCAGCCAAGACGTTGGTCGGGGTCAGCCCCAGCATTTT. This gives the protein CASSQDVGRGQPQHF.

The chain couples TRBV4-2 to TRBJ2-7; the D gene is possibly TRBD2 (6 bases). With 1 base removed from V and 3 bases from J, the gap between germline ends came to 13 bases. The CDR3 extends over 15 amino acids. Germline loops: CDR1 LGHNA, CDR2 YNFKEQ. CDR3 protein: CASSQAGLRVYEQYF. Written as DNA, the CDR3 is TGTGCCAGCAGCCAAGCGGGACTCCGCGTCTACGAGCAGTACTTC.

The rearrangement uses TRBV4-1 and TRBJ2-5, with 7 bases identical to TRBD1. Germline assignment: CDR1 MGHRA and CDR2 YSYEKL. This CDR3 is built from 13 residues. The V and J ends lost 5 bases and 13 bases, in that order; junction bases with no gene match: 13. The CDR3 DNA follows: TGCGCCAGCAGCGGGTCGTTTACAGGGGAAACGTACTTC. This codes for CASSGSFTGETYF.

The chain has TRBV19 and TRBJ2-1, with TRBD2 matching 16 bases. This CDR3 comprises 14 residues. Trimming at V came to 3 bases and at J to 16 bases, leaving 6 bases not matched to a gene. Germline lookup yields CDR1 LNHDA and CDR2 SQIVND (reference sequence). This CDR3 is CASSILGLAGGPFF. The CDR3 region has the DNA TGTGCCAGTAGTATCCTGGGACTAGCGGGAGGGCCCTTCTTC.

V is TRBV7-9 and J is TRBJ1-4; D is undetermined. The CDR3 consists of 13 residues. In germline, CDR1 is SEHNR, CDR2 FQNEAQ (reference sequence). The V gene lost 8 bases and the J gene lost 5 bases, with 12 bases spanning the gap. CDR3 coding DNA: TGTGCCAGCCTGGAGGTGGGGAATGAAAAACTGTTTTTT. Translation gives CASLEVGNEKLFF.

This chain joins TRBV11-2 and TRBJ2-7; 8 bases are shared with TRBD2. Trimming removed 3 bases from V and 7 bases from J; junction bases left unmatched: 8. Per germline, CDR1 SGHAT and CDR2 FQNNGV. This CDR3 is built from 14 residues. The CDR3 loop reads CASSFTSGSAEQYF. DNA for the CDR3: TGTGCCAGCAGCTTTACCAGCGGGAGTGCAGAGCAGTACTTC. Together with reference TRBV11-2 and TRBJ2-7, the CDR3 gives the full variable domain: EAGVAQSPRYKIIEKRQSVAFWCNPISGHATLYWYQQILGQGPKLLIQFQNNGVVDDSQLPKDRFSAERLKGVDSTLKIQPAKLEDSAVYLCASSFTSGSAEQYFGPGTRLTVT.

The rearrangement uses TRBV5-5 and TRBJ2-7; 9 nucleotides agree with TRBD1. J gave up 6 bases and V 5 bases, and 6 bases lay outside the gene matches. There are 13 residues in the CDR3. Germline V lookup: CDR1 SGHKS, CDR2 YYEKEE (reference sequence). DNA of the CDR3: TGTGCCAGCAGTCTTAGACAGGGGGGCGAGCAGTACTTC. The encoded protein is CASSLRQGGEQYF.

Sample share makes this clone medium-sized. The chain is built from TRBV4-1 and TRBJ2-2; TRBD1 aligns across 10 bases. The V gene's germline CDR1 is MGHRA and CDR2 YSYEKL. The CDR3 has 14 amino acids. With 8 bases clipped from V and 3 bases from J, the junction kept 3 bases outside the gene matches. The CDR3 spells CASEGQGYTGELFF. The DNA of the CDR3 is TGCGCCAGCGAGGGACAGGGGTACACCGGGGAGCTGTTTTTT.

J is TRBJ2-2 and V is TRBV19, with 10 bases lining up with TRBD1. CDR1 and CDR2 from the germline V gene are LNHDA and SQIVND (reference sequence). V dropped 9 bases and J dropped 4; count of bases not matched to a gene: 2. The CDR3 spans 13 residues. The CDR3 sequence is CASWDRGTGELFF. CDR3 nucleotides: TGTGCCAGCTGGGACAGGGGCACCGGGGAGCTGTTTTTT.

A few counts support this clone. The chain employs TRBV5-4 and TRBJ2-6; a weak D match, TRBD1 (6 bases). CDR3 length: 17 amino acids. CDR1 and CDR2 from the germline V gene are SGHNT and YYREEE (reference sequence). Trimming stripped 5 bases from V and 4 bases from J, with 19 bases between. In DNA, the CDR3 is TGTGCCAGCAGTGGTCAGGGGCCATCTTCGGGGGCCAACGTCCTGACTTTC. This translates into CASSGQGPSSGANVLTF.

The chain employs TRBV5-4 and TRBJ2-5, with 9 bases lining up with TRBD1. The J call may not be correct, given that the DNA end is closer to TRBJ2-7. The CDR3 is 14 amino acids. Germline lookup yields CDR1 SGHNT and CDR2 YYREEE (reference sequence). CDR3 nucleotide sequence: TGTGCCAGCAGCGCCGGACAGGGGCGTTACGAGCAGTACTTC. Protein: CASSAGQGRYEQYF.

The J gene is TRBJ2-2, the V gene TRBV7-2; D is unresolved. Trimming removed 4 bases from V and 9 bases from J, with 9 bases in between. Germline lookup yields CDR1 SGHTA and CDR2 FQGNSA. This CDR3 region has 12 residues. The CDR3 nucleotides read TGTGCCAGCAGCTACACATTAAGGGAGCTGTTTTTT. Its protein product is CASSYTLRELFF. The full variable domain, rest sourced from reference TRBV7-2 and TRBJ2-2, is GAGVSQSPSNKVTEKGKDVELRCDPISGHTALYWYRQSLGQGLEFLIYFQGNSAPDKSGLPSDRFSAERTGGSVSTLTIQRTQQEDSAVYLCASSYTLRELFFGEGSRLTVL.

The chain joins TRBV2 to TRBJ2-2, with a tentative D call TRBD2 (5 bases). Deletions cut 7 bases from V and 5 bases from J, with 17 bases between. This CDR3 contains 15 residues. Germline V gives CDR1 SNHLY, CDR2 FYNNEI. The CDR3 bases are TGTGCCAGCACCCCCGGATTTACGGGGACCGGGGAGCTGTTTTTT. As protein: CASTPGFTGTGELFF.

This clone was observed once. The V and J genes are TRBV6-1 and TRBJ2-5; 9 nucleotides agree with TRBD1. Judging by the DNA end, TRBJ2-7 fits better; the J call may be wrong. This CDR3 is built from 15 residues. Germline loops: CDR1 MNHNS, CDR2 SASEGT. The CDR3 here is CASSEGQGVIYEQYF. The DNA for the CDR3 is TGTGCCAGCAGTGAGGGACAGGGAGTTATTTACGAGCAGTACTTC.

CDR3 loop: CASSRDRDLGYTF. The CDR3 DNA reads as TGTGCCAGCAGCCGGGACAGGGACTTGGGCTACACCTTC. The rearrangement uses TRBV6-5 and TRBJ1-2, with 9 bases aligning to TRBD1. After removal of 6 bases from V and 8 bases from J, the junction contained 7 bases not matched to a gene. There are 13 residues in the CDR3. The germline V gene encodes CDR1 MNHEY and CDR2 SVGAGI.

The chain recombines TRBV6-6 with TRBJ1-5; maybe TRBD1 (5 bases). The length of the CDR3 is 15 residues. Trimming took off 6 bases at V and 4 bases at J, with 16 bases between the two ends. CDR1 MNHNY and CDR2 SVGAGI come from the germline V gene (reference sequence). The CDR3 sequence is CASSQSGGENQPQHF. The CDR3 bases are TGTGCCAGCAGCCAAAGCGGGGGGGAAAATCAGCCCCAGCATTTT.

This chain links TRBV9 with TRBJ2-2; tentative D call: TRBD1 (5 bases). The V gene lost 3 bases and the J gene lost 5 bases, with 17 bases spanning the gap. CDR1 is SGDLS, CDR2 YYNGEE, per germline. The CDR3 has 16 amino acids. CDR3 protein: CASSARQLPETGELFF. Written as DNA, the CDR3 is TGTGCCAGCAGCGCTCGACAGCTTCCGGAGACCGGGGAGCTGTTTTTT.

The genes are TRBV6-5 and TRBJ2-5; 9 bases fit TRBD1. Germline CDR1 MNHEY, CDR2 SVGAGI. Trimming took 1 base from V and 11 from J; bases not matched to a gene: 5. The CDR3 loop spans 13 amino acids. For the CDR3, the DNA is TGTGCCAGCAGTTACTGGGACAGGGTCCCGCAGTACTTC. It specifies CASSYWDRVPQYF.